Listed below are T cell receptor beta chains from one sample, sequenced in a study of radiotherapy plus CTLA-4 blockade in lung cancer. Sequencing was performed with immunoSEQ multiplex PCR; in TCRdb, only in-frame clones are kept and a portion is missing. Altogether 95,000 to 150,000 clones are present, around 90% being singletons, with the ten largest covering 6.9%. The sample here was peripheral blood, taken from a patient treated with radiotherapy plus ipilimumab. The receptors come from a human donor with non-small cell lung cancer that progressed on radiotherapy plus ipilimumab. Each CDR3 is given with its conserved first and last residue. Each record gives: V gene, D gene, clone size, J gene, CDR3 DNA, CDR3 protein. A D gene is named only where the DNA matches it firmly. Some rows have no size entry. The others give once, few or many, or a class for an expanded clone.

v_call: TRBV13; d_call: -; clone_size: -; j_call: TRBJ2-1; cdr3_nt: TGTGCCAGCAGCTGGGGGGTAAATGAGCAGTTCTTC; cdr3_aa: CASSWGVNEQFF
v_call: TRBV5-6; d_call: -; clone_size: -; j_call: TRBJ2-7; cdr3_nt: TGTGCCAGCAGCTTGGAGGGCACTTCCTACGAGCAGTACTTC; cdr3_aa: CASSLEGTSYEQYF
v_call: TRBV28; d_call: TRBD2; clone_size: -; j_call: TRBJ2-1; cdr3_nt: TGTGCCAGCAGTTTATTGGGTAGCGGGAGTTTCAGTGGGAATGAGCAGTTCTTC; cdr3_aa: CASSLLGSGSFSGNEQFF
v_call: TRBV4-1; d_call: -; clone_size: -; j_call: TRBJ1-1; cdr3_nt: TGCGCCAGCAGCCAAGATTTTAGTCTATATGAAGCTTTCTTT; cdr3_aa: CASSQDFSLYEAFF
v_call: TRBV5-1; d_call: -; clone_size: -; j_call: TRBJ2-3; cdr3_nt: TGCGCCAGCAGCTTGGACGGGACCTCCACAGATACGCAGTATTTT; cdr3_aa: CASSLDGTSTDTQYF
v_call: TRBV28; d_call: -; clone_size: once; j_call: TRBJ2-7; cdr3_nt: TGTGCCAGCACCCACGGTGGGGCAGGGTCCAGGTACGAGCAGTACTTC; cdr3_aa: CASTHGGAGSRYEQYF
v_call: TRBV7-9; d_call: -; clone_size: -; j_call: TRBJ2-2; cdr3_nt: TGTGCCAGCAGCTTTACGAGGGCGCGTGGCGGGGAGCTGTTTTTT; cdr3_aa: CASSFTRARGGELFF
v_call: TRBV4-2; d_call: -; clone_size: -; j_call: TRBJ2-5; cdr3_nt: TGTGCCAGCAGCCTAGGCGACGGGAGTGGCGAGACCCAGTACTTC; cdr3_aa: CASSLGDGSGETQYF
v_call: TRBV19; d_call: -; clone_size: few; j_call: TRBJ2-5; cdr3_nt: TGTGCCAGTAGTATTAGTGGGACCCAGTACTTC; cdr3_aa: CASSISGTQYF
v_call: TRBV19; d_call: -; clone_size: -; j_call: TRBJ2-1; cdr3_nt: TGTGCCAGTAGTCCCACGGTTGAGGTTGAGCAGTTCTTC; cdr3_aa: CASSPTVEVEQFF
v_call: TRBV7-6; d_call: -; clone_size: once; j_call: TRBJ2-1; cdr3_nt: TGTGCCAGCAGTTCCCGGGACTCCTACAATGAGCAGTTCTTC; cdr3_aa: CASSSRDSYNEQFF
v_call: TRBV7-9; d_call: -; clone_size: few; j_call: TRBJ2-3; cdr3_nt: TGTGCCAGCAGCTCCGGGCCGAGCGCTAGCACAGATACGCAGTATTTT; cdr3_aa: CASSSGPSASTDTQYF
v_call: TRBV6-5; d_call: TRBD1; clone_size: -; j_call: TRBJ1-5; cdr3_nt: TGTGCCAGCAGTTCGGGACAGAGTAATCAGCCCCAGCATTTT; cdr3_aa: CASSSGQSNQPQHF
v_call: TRBV7-2; d_call: TRBD2; clone_size: -; j_call: TRBJ2-1; cdr3_nt: TGTGCCAGCAGCACGGGGCTAGCGGGAGGGAATGAGCAGTTCTTC; cdr3_aa: CASSTGLAGGNEQFF
v_call: TRBV6-5; d_call: -; clone_size: -; j_call: TRBJ2-7; cdr3_nt: TGTGCCAGCAGTCCCGTCGGGGGGCAGGGGGAGCAGTACTTC; cdr3_aa: CASSPVGGQGEQYF
v_call: TRBV7-2; d_call: -; clone_size: -; j_call: TRBJ2-4; cdr3_nt: TGTGCCAGCAGCTTAGAGCCTCGGGCAGCCAGGGGCATTCAGTACTTC; cdr3_aa: CASSLEPRAARGIQYF
v_call: TRBV5-4; d_call: -; clone_size: -; j_call: TRBJ2-1; cdr3_nt: TGTGCCAGCAGCAAAGGAGGAATTGGTGTAGATGAGCAGTTCTTC; cdr3_aa: CASSKGGIGVDEQFF